This T cell receptor beta chain came from a study of spatial heterogeneity in lung cancer. On the study more broadly: The count of detected beta-chain sequences consistently exceeded that of alpha-chain sequences.

A single record per CDR3 protein comes from TCRdb applying MiXCR to the 5' RACE reads. The top ten clones hold around 10% of a sample with roughly 48,000 distinct CDR3 sequences, approximately 5% of them seen once. Per germline, CDR1 MNHEY and CDR2 SMNVEV (reference sequence). CDR3 size: 15 residues. V gave up 5 bases and J gave up 5 bases; unmatched junction bases: 9. This clonotype was observed at least ten times. Time point meaning: sample taken at primary tumor resection. Whole RNA came from tumor, nontumor lung or frozen PBMC and was sequenced without being sorted. The sample in question was PBMCs, obtained at surgery. This receptor was taken from a male donor with early-stage non-small cell lung cancer. The chain combines TRBV27 with TRBJ1-1; 9 bases fit TRBD1. The CDR3 region is CASSITTGGRTEAFF. DNA for the CDR3: TGTGCCAGCAGTATAACGACAGGGGGTCGGACTGAAGCTTTCTTT.